What follows describes a single T cell receptor beta chain. Antigen: not known. This record comes from a study of T cell responses to AZD1222 COVID-19 vaccine. V lost 7 bases to trimming and J lost 0 bases, with 3 bases between them. Germline-derived CDR1 and CDR2 are SNHLY and FYNNEI. The length of the CDR3 is 11 residues. The protocol was immunoSEQ multiplex PCR, while the TCRdb copy is restricted to in-frame clones and leaves out a portion. The profile shows around 120,000 clones, around 93% of them singletons. General observations from the study: CD4 TCRs covered the whole spike, strongest at regions 160-218 and 743-854. Clonal diversity was possibly underestimated, and the donors were mostly white British, with more females. Of spike-specific TCRs, nearly half reportedly target regions left unmutated in variants.

The sequences come from peripheral blood, collected 28 days after the second AZD1222 dose. The chain is built from TRBV2 and TRBJ1-1, with D hard to call. The TCR originated in an adult who received the AZD1222 COVID-19 vaccine. The CDR3 loop reads CASILNTEAFF. For the CDR3, the DNA is TGTGCCAGCATACTGAACACTGAAGCTTTCTTT.